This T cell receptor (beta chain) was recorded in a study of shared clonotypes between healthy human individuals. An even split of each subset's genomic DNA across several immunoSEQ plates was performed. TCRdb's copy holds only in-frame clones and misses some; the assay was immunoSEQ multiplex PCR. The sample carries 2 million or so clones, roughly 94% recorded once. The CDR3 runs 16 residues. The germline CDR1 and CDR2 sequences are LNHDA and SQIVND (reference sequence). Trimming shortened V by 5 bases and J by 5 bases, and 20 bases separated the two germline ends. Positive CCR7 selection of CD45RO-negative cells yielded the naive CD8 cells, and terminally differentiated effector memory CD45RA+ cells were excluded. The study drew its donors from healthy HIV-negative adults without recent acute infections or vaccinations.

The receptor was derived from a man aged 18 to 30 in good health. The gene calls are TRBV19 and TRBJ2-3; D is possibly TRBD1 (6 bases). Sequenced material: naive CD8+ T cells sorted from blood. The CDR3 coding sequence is TGTGCCAGTAGTGAGGACAGCCCTTCCGCGGAAGATACGCAGTATTTT. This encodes CASSEDSPSAEDTQYF. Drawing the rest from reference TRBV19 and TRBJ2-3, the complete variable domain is DGGITQSPKYLFRKEGQNVTLSCEQNLNHDAMYWYRQDPGQGLRLIYYSQIVNDFQKGDIAEGYSVSREKKESFPLTVTSAQKNPTAFYLCASSEDSPSAEDTQYFGPGTRLTVL.